This T cell receptor (beta chain) came from a study of T cells in women clearing cervical HPV infection. Study context: Cases: HPV16-related CIN3 or worse on histology, a couple of invasive cancers. Case blood was drawn when the lesion was first found; control blood after infection became undetectable. General study findings and limits: CIN3+ cases had significantly higher TCR repertoire richness than controls, but evenness did not differ.

Germline CDR1 and CDR2: MNHEY and SVGEGT. Trimming cost V 4 bases and J 6 bases; bases outside gene matches: 5. The CDR3 sequence is 14 residues long. Of note for this clone: Its cognate antigen is unknown. The CDR3 end lies 3 residues beyond the end of the read and is filled in from the germline J gene.

Average input was approximately 1,200 ng genomic DNA for immunoSEQ TCR beta CDR3 amplification. TCRdb keeps only in-frame clones here, not all; method: immunoSEQ multiplex PCR. The repertoire shows approximately 39,000 clones; the top ten hold 3.7%. Sequenced material: blood buffy coat. The TCR comes from a woman aged 18 to 75 with a cervical HPV16 infection that either progressed to CIN3+ or cleared (not recorded which). This chain joins TRBV6-2 or TRBV6-3 and TRBJ2-3; 9 nucleotides align to TRBD2. The CDR3 reads CASSFSGSWDTQYF. The part of the CDR3 DNA that was read is TGTGCCAGCAGTTTTAGCGGGAGCTGGGATACG.